This record covers a single T cell receptor beta chain. Its antigen is not identified. Primers for the PCR totalled 60 Vbeta and 13 Jbeta. The repertoire was sequenced with immunoSEQ multiplex PCR; TCRdb's copy has only in-frame clones and lacks some. The sample totals 45,000 to 55,000 clones; its top ten clones hold approximately 11%. The data originate from a study of cytomegalovirus exposure and HLA in healthy donors. J was trimmed by 1 base and V by 4 bases; bases with no gene match: 13. The CDR3 extends over 18 amino acids. Germline lookup yields CDR1 LGHNA and CDR2 YNFKEQ. Whole-study results and caveats: For presence/absence analyses, sequencing depth was assumed to be roughly uniform across donors.

J is TRBJ2-4 and V is TRBV4-2; 7 nucleotides match TRBD2. The clonotype originates from a woman in her forties or fifties in good health and CMV-seropositive. The sequenced sample consisted of PBMCs. CDR3 sequence: CASSPHGGSGAAKNIQYF. The CDR3 region has the DNA TGTGCCAGCAGCCCCCACGGTGGGAGCGGGGCTGCCAAAAACATTCAGTACTTC.